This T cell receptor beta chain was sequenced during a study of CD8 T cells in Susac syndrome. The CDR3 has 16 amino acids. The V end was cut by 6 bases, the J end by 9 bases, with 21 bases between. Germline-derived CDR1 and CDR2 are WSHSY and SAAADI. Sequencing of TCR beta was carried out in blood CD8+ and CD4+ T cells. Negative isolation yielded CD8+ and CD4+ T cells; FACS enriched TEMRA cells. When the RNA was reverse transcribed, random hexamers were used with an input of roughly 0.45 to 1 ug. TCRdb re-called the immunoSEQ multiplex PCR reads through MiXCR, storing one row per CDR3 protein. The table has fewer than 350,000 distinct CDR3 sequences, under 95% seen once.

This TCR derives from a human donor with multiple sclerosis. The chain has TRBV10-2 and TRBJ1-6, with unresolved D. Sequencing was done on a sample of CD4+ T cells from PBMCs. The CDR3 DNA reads TGCGCCAGCAGCGCCCTCTCTCATGGATGGGGTTCACCCCTCCACTTT. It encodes CASSALSHGWGSPLHF.